The T cell receptor (beta chain) under discussion was sequenced for a study of CD8+ T cells in alopecia areata. The wider study: Tofacitinib was given for 6 to 18 months, then stopped for 6 months.

Overall study findings and caveats: Higher clonality and more expanded CD8+ clones appeared in lesional than normal scalp.

In the case of this clone: No antigen is known for it.

Treatment: oral pan-JAK inhibitor, 5-10 mg twice daily. RNA extraction was followed by reverse transcription into cDNA, which acted as the sequencing template. Produced via immunoSEQ multiplex PCR; TCRdb's table is partial and in-frame only. Here the sample spans some 120,000 clones, approximately 60% being singletons. The germline CDR1 and CDR2 sequences are LGHNA and YNFKEQ. CDR3 length equals 14 residues. V shed 8 bases and J 5 bases; nucleotides not matched to a gene: 11. Sample: CD4+ T cells sorted from blood, taken at week 4, from a patient treated with tofacitinib. The sequence derives from a human donor with alopecia areata. The chain recombines TRBV4-2 with TRBJ2-5, with TRBD2 identical over 7 bases. The CDR3 nucleotides are TGTGCCAGCCGCGGCGGGGGACTGAGGGAGACCCAGTACTTC. Translating it yields CASRGGGLRETQYF.